This TCR beta chain was sequenced in a study of cytomegalovirus exposure and HLA in healthy donors. The germline V gene has CDR1 SGHRS and CDR2 YFSETQ. V shed 4 bases and J 0 bases; nucleotides not matched to a gene: 7. This CDR3 has 15 residues. A note on this clone: The antigen remains undetermined.

Whole-study findings and limits: The study labeled 164 TCR beta chains cytomegalovirus-associated. Serostatus for CMV was the only available immune exposure information.

Primers for the PCR totalled 60 Vbeta and 13 Jbeta. Assay: immunoSEQ multiplex PCR; the TCRdb copy retains only in-frame clones and omits some. The sample lists about 94,000 clones, about 62% seen once, with roughly 3.9% in the top ten. The chain carries TRBV5-1 and TRBJ2-7; 7 bases map to TRBD1. Sequencing used PBMCs. The clonotype originates from a man aged 25 to 40 in good health and CMV-seronegative. The CDR3 sequence is CASSLDRSGSYEQYF. The CDR3 DNA reads TGCGCCAGCAGCCTGGACAGGTCTGGCTCCTACGAGCAGTACTTC.